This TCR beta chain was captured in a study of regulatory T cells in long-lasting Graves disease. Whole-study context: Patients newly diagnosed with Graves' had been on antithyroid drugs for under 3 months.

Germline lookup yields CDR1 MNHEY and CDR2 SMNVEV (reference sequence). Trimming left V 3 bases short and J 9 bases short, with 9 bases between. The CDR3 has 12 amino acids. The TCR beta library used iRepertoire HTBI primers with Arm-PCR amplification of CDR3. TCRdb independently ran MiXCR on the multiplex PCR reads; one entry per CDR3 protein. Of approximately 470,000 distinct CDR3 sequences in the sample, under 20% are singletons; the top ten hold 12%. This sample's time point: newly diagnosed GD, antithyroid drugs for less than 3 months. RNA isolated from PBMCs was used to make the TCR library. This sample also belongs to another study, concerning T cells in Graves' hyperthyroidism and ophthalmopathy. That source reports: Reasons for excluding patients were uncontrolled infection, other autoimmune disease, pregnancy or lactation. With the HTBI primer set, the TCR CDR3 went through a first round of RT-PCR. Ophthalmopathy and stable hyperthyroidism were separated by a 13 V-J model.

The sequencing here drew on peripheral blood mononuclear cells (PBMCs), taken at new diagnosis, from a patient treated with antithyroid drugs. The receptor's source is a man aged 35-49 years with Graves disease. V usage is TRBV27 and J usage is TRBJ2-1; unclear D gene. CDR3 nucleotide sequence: TGTGCCAGCAGTTTTAGCTACGGTGAGCAGTTCTTC. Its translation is CASSFSYGEQFF.